This entry lists 25 T cell receptor beta chains sequenced from one sample in a study of T cell repertoires in cytomegalovirus infection (dated by TCRdb to the late 2010s). Sequencing was carried out with an Illumina HiSeq 1500. The public reads were quality trimmed at Q25 with fastp and then assembled into clones with MiXCR by TCRdb, keeping productive beta chains. Every CDR3 protein is listed once, alongside the most common genes and DNA of its rows. Across this sample there are 350,000 to 550,000 distinct CDR3 sequences, with approximately 32% seen only once. The top ten clonotypes cover around 15% of the sample. Sequenced: PBMCs. These receptors came from a human donor in good health (CMV status not recorded). Some clones in this sample may be carry-over from other donors' samples.

This clonotype was observed a handful of times. V is TRBV6-5 and J is TRBJ2-7; D remains unclear. Germline loops: CDR1 MNHEY, CDR2 SVGAGI. Trimming pared 4 bases from V and 0 bases from J, leaving 7 bases between. The CDR3 is 13 residues long. CDR3 residues: CASSSFGSYEQYF. In DNA, the CDR3 is TGTGCCAGCAGTTCGTTCGGCTCCTACGAGCAGTACTTC.

The CDR3 loop is CSVGPSPETFF. CDR3 in DNA: TGCAGCGTTGGCCCCAGCCCCGAAACTTTCTTT. The chain joins TRBV29-1 to TRBJ1-1; no reliable D call. The length of the CDR3 is 11 residues. The V gene lost 4 bases and the J gene lost 12 bases, with 15 bases spanning the gap. Germline V lookup: CDR1 SQVTM, CDR2 ANQGSEA.

This clonotype was recorded at least ten times. This chain links TRBV7-2 with TRBJ1-3, with D hard to call. Germline V gives CDR1 SGHTA, CDR2 FQGNSA. The CDR3 runs 14 residues. V gave up 1 base and J gave up 2 bases, with 6 bases separating them. In nucleotides, the CDR3 is TGTGCCAGCAGCTTAGGCAGCGCTGGAAACACCATATATTTT. This sequence encodes CASSLGSAGNTIYF.

The V gene is TRBV4-1, the J gene TRBJ1-1; D ambiguous. This CDR3 is built from 14 residues. CDR1 and CDR2 from the germline V gene are MGHRA and YSYEKL. Trimming pared 0 bases from V and 0 bases from J, leaving 5 bases between. The CDR3 protein is CASSQEVMNTEAFF. CDR3 bases: TGCGCCAGCAGCCAAGAGGTAATGAACACTGAAGCTTTCTTT.

As concerns this clonotype: The junction differs from germline at one of its ends, possibly a read error. This rearrangement joins TRBV7-2 to TRBJ1-5; 7 nucleotides agree with TRBD1. The CDR3 covers 14 residues. Looked up from germline, CDR1 is SGHTA and CDR2 is FQGNSA. The CDR3 loop is CASIYRDSKQPQHF. DNA of the CDR3: TGTGCCAGCATCTACCGGGACAGCAAGCAGCCCCAGCATTTT.

This clonotype has a handful of counts. This chain links TRBV20-1 with TRBJ1-5; D is unresolved. Germline V gives CDR1 DFQATT, CDR2 SNEGSKA (reference sequence). The CDR3 sequence is 14 residues long. The V end lost 1 base, the J end lost 4 bases, and 11 bases lay between the germline ends. The CDR3 spells CSARVGFPNQPQHF. CDR3 nucleotides: TGCAGTGCTAGAGTAGGGTTTCCTAATCAGCCCCAGCATTTT.

This clonotype occurred a few times. The chain is built from TRBV12-3 or TRBV12-4 and TRBJ2-7, with a weak D call TRBD2 (6 bases). This CDR3 spans 11 amino acids. V was trimmed by 6 bases and J by 6 bases, leaving 9 bases between them. The CDR3 nucleotides read TGTGCCAGCAGCCGGGGGTTCGAGCAGTACTTC. This sequence encodes CASSRGFEQYF.

The chain is built from TRBV2 and TRBJ2-1; 7 bases map to TRBD1. The ends lost 11 bases at V and 2 bases at J; junction bases unmatched: 9. This CDR3 has 14 residues. Germline V gene lookup returns CDR1 SNHLY and CDR2 FYNNEI. CDR3 coding DNA: TGTGCCGCGAACAGACAGGGAACCTACAATGAGCAGTTCTTC. Translated, it gives CAANRQGTYNEQFF.

On this clonotype: A read error may be the cause here, since a much bigger clone is one base away. Without the conserved terminal phenylalanine or tryptophan, this CDR3 likely stems from a read error. The chain is built from TRBV7-2 and TRBJ2-1; 7 bases agree with TRBD1. Germline loops: CDR1 SGHTA, CDR2 FQGNSA. Trimming at V came to 4 bases and at J to 9 bases, leaving 6 bases not matched to a gene. The CDR3 is 13 amino acids. CDR3 nucleotide sequence: TGTGCCAGCAGCTCGGGACAGACTTTTGAGCAGTTCTTA. This translates into CASSSGQTFEQFL.

This rearrangement joins TRBV19 to TRBJ2-1; 8 bases are a match to TRBD1. The germline V gene encodes CDR1 LNHDA and CDR2 SQIVND (reference sequence). This CDR3 spans 15 amino acids. With 8 bases clipped from V and 10 bases from J, the junction kept 16 bases outside the gene matches. CDR3 residues: CASYPGQGRLQEQFF. Here the CDR3 DNA reads TGTGCCAGTTACCCCGGACAGGGAAGACTCCAAGAGCAGTTCTTC. Supplemented by reference TRBV19 and TRBJ2-1, the full variable domain reads DGGITQSPKYLFRKEGQNVTLSCEQNLNHDAMYWYRQDPGQGLRLIYYSQIVNDFQKGDIAEGYSVSREKKESFPLTVTSAQKNPTAFYLCASYPGQGRLQEQFFGPGTRLTVL.

The V and J genes are TRBV7-9 and TRBJ1-1; D not certain. Trimming took off 4 bases at V and 1 base at J, with 10 bases between the two ends. CDR3 length: 14 amino acids. Germline V gene data show CDR1 as SEHNR and CDR2 as FQNEAQ (reference sequence). The CDR3 nucleotides read TGTGCCAGCAGCTCTTTACAGCCGAACACTGAAGCTTTCTTT. It specifies CASSSLQPNTEAFF.

This clonotype was picked up a small number of times. The chain couples TRBV20-1 to TRBJ1-5; 7 bases are a match to TRBD1. The CDR3 has 15 amino acids. V gave up 6 bases and J gave up 4 bases; unmatched junction bases: 12. Germline V gene lookup returns CDR1 DFQATT and CDR2 SNEGSKA (reference sequence). The CDR3 here is CSAGLIKTGNQPQHF. CDR3 DNA: TGCAGTGCCGGACTGATTAAGACAGGGAATCAGCCCCAGCATTTT.

This clonotype was recorded many times. The rearrangement joins TRBV28 to TRBJ1-6; 7 bases are a match to TRBD1. The CDR3 loop spans 15 amino acids. Unmatched junction bases numbered 6, after V lost 5 bases and J lost 5 bases. The germline V gene encodes CDR1 MDHEN and CDR2 SYDVKM. As DNA, the CDR3 is TGTGCCAGCAGTCTCCGACAGGGTGATAATTCACCCCTCCACTTT. This sequence encodes CASSLRQGDNSPLHF. The variable domain in full, completed from reference TRBV28 and TRBJ1-6, reads DVKVTQSSRYLVKRTGEKVFLECVQDMDHENMFWYRQDPGLGLRLIYFSYDVKMKEKGDIPEGYSVSREKKERFSLILESASTNQTSMYLCASSLRQGDNSPLHFGNGTRLTVT.

The chain has TRBV5-1 and TRBJ1-2; D remains unclear. With 0 bases removed from V and 0 bases from J, the gap between germline ends came to 9 bases. The CDR3 is made up of 15 amino acids. Germline V lookup: CDR1 SGHRS, CDR2 YFSETQ. The CDR3 loop is CASSLGPGANYGYTF. CDR3 in DNA: TGCGCCAGCAGCTTGGGGCCAGGCGCTAACTATGGCTACACCTTC.

In regard to this clonotype: Because it lacks the conserved phenylalanine or tryptophan at the end, this CDR3 is likely a read error. The chain recombines TRBV7-2 with TRBJ2-7, with 9 bases fitting TRBD1. The CDR3 runs to 13 residues. J gave up 7 bases and V 5 bases, and 6 bases lay outside the gene matches. Germline V CDR1 and CDR2: SGHTA, FQGNSA. The CDR3 DNA sequence: TGTGCCAGCAGCCGGGGACAGGGAAGGGAGCAGTACTGC. Translating gives CASSRGQGREQYC.

V and J are TRBV6-2 or TRBV6-3 and TRBJ2-7; D perhaps matches TRBD2 (6 bases). V was trimmed by 6 bases and J by 2 bases, leaving 17 bases between them. The CDR3 is 15 amino acids. Looked up from germline, CDR1 is MNHEY and CDR2 is SVGEGT. The CDR3 reads CASSRRERDTYEQYF. CDR3 bases: TGTGCCAGCAGCCGCCGGGAGAGGGATACCTACGAGCAGTACTTC.

The chain joins TRBV6-1 to TRBJ2-1, with 12 nucleotides matching TRBD1. Germline values: CDR1 MNHNS, CDR2 SASEGT. After removal of 7 bases from V and 7 bases from J, the junction contained 8 bases not matched to a gene. The CDR3 has 15 amino acids. The CDR3: CASTPGQGARNEQFF. CDR3 nucleotides: TGTGCCAGCACTCCGGGACAGGGGGCGCGGAATGAGCAGTTCTTC.

This chain connects TRBV28 to TRBJ1-1; the match to TRBD1 covers 11 bases. This CDR3 is built from 15 residues. The V and J ends lost 5 bases and 5 bases, in that order; junction bases with no gene match: 7. Germline-derived CDR1 and CDR2 are MDHEN and SYDVKM. CDR3 loop: CASSGRTGGWTEAFF. CDR3 DNA sequence: TGTGCCAGCAGTGGACGGACAGGGGGCTGGACTGAAGCTTTCTTT.

This rearrangement joins TRBV19 to TRBJ2-1; D may be TRBD1 (6 bases). Trimming left V 8 bases short and J 5 bases short, with 16 bases between. The CDR3 consists of 14 residues. The germline CDR1 and CDR2 sequences are LNHDA and SQIVND (reference sequence). This CDR3 reads CASVFGQLNNEQFF. For the CDR3, the DNA is TGTGCCAGTGTGTTCGGACAGTTAAACAATGAGCAGTTCTTC.

The chain carries TRBV7-2 and TRBJ2-4; 8 bases match TRBD1. Germline V gives CDR1 SGHTA, CDR2 FQGNSA. The CDR3 covers 14 residues. With V trimmed by 5 bases and J by 7 bases, 7 bases remained unmatched. The CDR3 DNA reads as TGTGCCAGCAGCGGCGGACAGGGAGTGAACATTCAGTACTTC. Residues: CASSGGQGVNIQYF.

The J gene is TRBJ2-5, the V gene TRBV20-1; unclear D gene. Germline V CDR1 and CDR2: DFQATT, SNEGSKA (reference sequence). The CDR3 totals 12 residues. Trimming left V 0 bases short and J 3 bases short, with 5 bases between. DNA of the CDR3: TGCAGTGCTAGAGACCAGGAAGAGACCCAGTACTTC. Its protein is CSARDQEETQYF.

V gene TRBV12-3 or TRBV12-4 combines with J gene TRBJ2-1, with a possible D match to TRBD2 (5 bases). V was trimmed by 5 bases and J by 12 bases, leaving 11 bases between them. The CDR3 covers 11 residues. For the CDR3, the DNA is TGTGCCAGCAGTCCGGGGTTGCGGCAGTTCTTC. It encodes CASSPGLRQFF.

Notes on this clonotype: Since a much larger clone is just one base distant, this may be a read error. This rearrangement joins TRBV25-1 to TRBJ2-5; 13 bases map to TRBD2. The ends lost 5 bases at V and 5 bases at J; junction bases unmatched: 5. This CDR3 region has 15 residues. Germline V lookup: CDR1 MGHDK, CDR2 SYGVNS. CDR3: CASSSTSGGAETQYF. The CDR3 coding sequence is TGTGCCAGCAGTAGTACTAGCGGGGGGGCGGAGACCCAGTACTTC.

There are many counts of this clonotype. The genes are TRBV19 and TRBJ2-5, with a possible D match to TRBD2 (7 bases). This CDR3 region has 15 residues. V was trimmed by 4 bases and J by 3 bases, leaving 15 bases between them. Germline loops: CDR1 LNHDA, CDR2 SQIVND (reference sequence). DNA of the CDR3: TGTGCCAGTAGTAGCGTCGCGGGGGCCGAAGAGACCCAGTACTTC. Its translation: CASSSVAGAEETQYF.

V and J are TRBV7-9 and TRBJ2-3; no clear D. V was trimmed by 5 bases and J by 0 bases, leaving 12 bases between them. CDR1 and CDR2 (germline): SEHNR, FQNEAQ (reference sequence). The CDR3 has 15 residues. This CDR3 reads CASSARAPSTDTQYF. CDR3 DNA sequence: TGTGCCAGCAGCGCCCGGGCCCCGAGCACAGATACGCAGTATTTT.